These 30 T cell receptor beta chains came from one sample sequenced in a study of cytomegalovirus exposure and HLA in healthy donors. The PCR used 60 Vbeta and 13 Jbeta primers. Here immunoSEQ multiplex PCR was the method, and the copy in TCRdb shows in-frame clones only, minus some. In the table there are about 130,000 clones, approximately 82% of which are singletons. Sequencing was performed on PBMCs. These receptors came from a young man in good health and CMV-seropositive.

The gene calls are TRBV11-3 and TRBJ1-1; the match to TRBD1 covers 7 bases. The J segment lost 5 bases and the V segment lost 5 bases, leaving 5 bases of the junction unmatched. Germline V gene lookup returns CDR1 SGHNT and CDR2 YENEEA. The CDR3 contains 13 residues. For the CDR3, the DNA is TGTGCCAGCAGCCCGCAGGGGGTAACTGAAGCTTTCTTT. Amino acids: CASSPQGVTEAFF.

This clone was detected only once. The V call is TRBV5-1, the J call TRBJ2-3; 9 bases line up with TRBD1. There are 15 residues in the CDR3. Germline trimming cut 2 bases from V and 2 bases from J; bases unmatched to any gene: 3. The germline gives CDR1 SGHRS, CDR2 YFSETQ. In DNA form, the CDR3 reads TGCGCCAGCAGCTTCGGGACAGGGCACACAGATACGCAGTATTTT. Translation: CASSFGTGHTDTQYF.

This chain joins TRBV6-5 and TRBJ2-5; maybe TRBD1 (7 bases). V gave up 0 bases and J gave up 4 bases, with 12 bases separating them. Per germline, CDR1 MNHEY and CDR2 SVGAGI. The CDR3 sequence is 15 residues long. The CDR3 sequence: CASSYSPGGGETQYF. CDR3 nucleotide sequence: TGTGCCAGCAGTTACTCCCCAGGGGGAGGAGAGACCCAGTACTTC.

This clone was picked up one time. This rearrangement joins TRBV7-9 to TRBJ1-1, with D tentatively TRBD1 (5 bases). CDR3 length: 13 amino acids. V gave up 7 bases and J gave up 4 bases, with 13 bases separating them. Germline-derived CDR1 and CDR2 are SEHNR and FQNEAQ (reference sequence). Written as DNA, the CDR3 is TGTGCCAGCAAGGAAGGGGTTGGCACTGAAGCTTTCTTT. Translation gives CASKEGVGTEAFF.

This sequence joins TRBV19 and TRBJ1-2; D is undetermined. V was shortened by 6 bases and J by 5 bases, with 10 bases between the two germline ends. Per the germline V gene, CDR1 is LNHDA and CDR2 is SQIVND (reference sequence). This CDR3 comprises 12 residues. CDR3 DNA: TGTGCCAGTAGGAACAGCGGTTATGGCTACACCTTC. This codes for CASRNSGYGYTF. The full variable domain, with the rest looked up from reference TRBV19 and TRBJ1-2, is DGGITQSPKYLFRKEGQNVTLSCEQNLNHDAMYWYRQDPGQGLRLIYYSQIVNDFQKGDIAEGYSVSREKKESFPLTVTSAQKNPTAFYLCASRNSGYGYTFGSGTRLTVV.

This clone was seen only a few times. The CDR3 sequence is CASSLRGLNTEAFF. The CDR3 coding sequence is TGTGCCAGCAGCTTACGCGGTTTGAACACTGAAGCTTTCTTT. The chain recombines TRBV7-2 with TRBJ1-1, with unresolved D. There are 14 residues in the CDR3. Germline loops: CDR1 SGHTA, CDR2 FQGNSA. V was clipped by 2 bases and J by 0 bases, with 7 bases between them.

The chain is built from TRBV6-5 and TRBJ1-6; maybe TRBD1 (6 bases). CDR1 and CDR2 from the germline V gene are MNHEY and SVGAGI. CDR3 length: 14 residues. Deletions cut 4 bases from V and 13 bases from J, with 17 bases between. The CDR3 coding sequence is TGTGCCAGCAGTTCCACGACAGGAGTTGGGCCCCTCCACTTT. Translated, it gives CASSSTTGVGPLHF.

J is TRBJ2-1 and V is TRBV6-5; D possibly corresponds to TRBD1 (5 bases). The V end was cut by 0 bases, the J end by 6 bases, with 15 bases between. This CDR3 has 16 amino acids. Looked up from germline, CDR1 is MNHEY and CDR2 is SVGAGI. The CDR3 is CASSYSPMAGINEQFF. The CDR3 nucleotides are TGTGCCAGCAGTTACTCCCCAATGGCAGGGATCAATGAGCAGTTCTTC.

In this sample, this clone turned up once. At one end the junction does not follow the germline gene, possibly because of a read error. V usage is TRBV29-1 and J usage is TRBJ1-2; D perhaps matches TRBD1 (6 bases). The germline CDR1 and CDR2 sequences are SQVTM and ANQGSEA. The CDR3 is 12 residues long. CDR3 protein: CSAEPDSYGYTF. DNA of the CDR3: TGCAGCGCTGAACCGGACAGCTATGGCTACACCTTC.

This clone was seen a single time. The CDR3 protein is CASREQGSRISPLHF. The CDR3 DNA is TGTGCCAGTAGGGAACAGGGGTCCAGAATTTCACCCCTCCACTTT. J is TRBJ1-6 and V is TRBV19, with 7 bases fitting TRBD1. The J segment lost 9 bases and the V segment lost 6 bases, leaving 11 bases of the junction unmatched. This CDR3 has 15 amino acids. The germline V gene encodes CDR1 LNHDA and CDR2 SQIVND (reference sequence).

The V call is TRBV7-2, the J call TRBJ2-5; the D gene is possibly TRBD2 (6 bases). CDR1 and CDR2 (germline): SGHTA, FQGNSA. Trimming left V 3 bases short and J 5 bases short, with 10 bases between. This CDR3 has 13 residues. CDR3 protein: CASSFSGRETQYF. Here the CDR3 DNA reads TGTGCCAGCAGCTTTAGCGGCCGGGAGACCCAGTACTTC.

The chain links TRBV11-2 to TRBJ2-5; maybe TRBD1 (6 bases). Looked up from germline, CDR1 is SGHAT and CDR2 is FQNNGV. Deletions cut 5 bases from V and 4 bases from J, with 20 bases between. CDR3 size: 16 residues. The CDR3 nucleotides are TGTGCCAGCAGCCCCGGACACAGGGCGGTCGGAGAGACCCAGTACTTC. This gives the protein CASSPGHRAVGETQYF.

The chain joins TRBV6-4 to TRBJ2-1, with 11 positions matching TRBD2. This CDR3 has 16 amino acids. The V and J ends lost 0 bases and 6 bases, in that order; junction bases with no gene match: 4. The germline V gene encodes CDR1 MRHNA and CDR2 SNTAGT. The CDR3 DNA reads TGTGCCAGCAGTGACTCGAGTAGCGGGGGGGCCAATGAGCAGTTCTTC. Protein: CASSDSSSGGANEQFF.

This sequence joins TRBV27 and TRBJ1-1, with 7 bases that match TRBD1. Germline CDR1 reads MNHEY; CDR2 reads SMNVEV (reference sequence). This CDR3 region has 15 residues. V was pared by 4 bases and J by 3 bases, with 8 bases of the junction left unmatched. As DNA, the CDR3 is TGTGCCAGCAGTTGGGGCAATACAGGGGACACTGAAGCTTTCTTT. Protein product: CASSWGNTGDTEAFF.

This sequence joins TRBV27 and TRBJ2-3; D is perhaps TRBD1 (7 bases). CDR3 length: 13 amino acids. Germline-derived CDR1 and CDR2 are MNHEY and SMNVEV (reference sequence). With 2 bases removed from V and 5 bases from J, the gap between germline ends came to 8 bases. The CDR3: CASSLQGGDTQYF. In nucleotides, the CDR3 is TGTGCCAGCAGTTTACAGGGGGGAGATACGCAGTATTTT.

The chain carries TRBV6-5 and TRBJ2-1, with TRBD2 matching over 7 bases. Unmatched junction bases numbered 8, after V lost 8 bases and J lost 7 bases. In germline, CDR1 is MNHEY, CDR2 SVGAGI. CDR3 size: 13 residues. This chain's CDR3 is CASGLGLFNEQFF. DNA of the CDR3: TGTGCCAGCGGACTAGGTCTATTTAATGAGCAGTTCTTC.

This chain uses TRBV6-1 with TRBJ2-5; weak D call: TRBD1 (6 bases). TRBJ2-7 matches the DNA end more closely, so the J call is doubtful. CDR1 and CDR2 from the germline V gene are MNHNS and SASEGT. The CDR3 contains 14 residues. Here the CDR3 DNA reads TGTGCCAGCAGTGAAATCATAGGGGGCTACGAGCAGTACTTC. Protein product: CASSEIIGGYEQYF.

CDR3 loop: CASSPPLAGGTDTQYF. CDR3 nucleotides: TGTGCCAGCAGCCCCCCCCTAGCGGGGGGTACAGATACGCAGTATTTT. The chain is built from TRBV4-2 and TRBJ2-3; 11 bases fit TRBD2. The germline V gene has CDR1 LGHNA and CDR2 YNFKEQ. V was clipped by 4 bases and J by 3 bases; unmatched bases: 6. This CDR3 contains 16 residues.

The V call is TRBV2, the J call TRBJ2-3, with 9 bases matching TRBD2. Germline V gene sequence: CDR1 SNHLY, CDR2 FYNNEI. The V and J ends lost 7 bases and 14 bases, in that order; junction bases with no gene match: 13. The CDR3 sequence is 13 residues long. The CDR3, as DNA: TGTGCCAGCAACCCCCAGCGGGGGGCCCGGTTGTATTTT. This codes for CASNPQRGARLYF. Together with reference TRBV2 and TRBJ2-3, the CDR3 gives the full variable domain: EPEVTQTPSHQVTQMGQEVILRCVPISNHLYFYWYRQILGQKVEFLVSFYNNEISEKSEIFDDQFSVERPDGSNFTLKIRSTKLEDSAMYFCASNPQRGARLYFGPGTRLTVL.

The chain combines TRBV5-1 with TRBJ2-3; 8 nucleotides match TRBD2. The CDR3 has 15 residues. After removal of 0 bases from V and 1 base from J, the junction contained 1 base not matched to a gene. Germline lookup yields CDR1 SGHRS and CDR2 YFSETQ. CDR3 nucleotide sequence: TGCGCCAGCAGCTTGGAACTAGCGGGCACAGATACGCAGTATTTT. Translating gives CASSLELAGTDTQYF.

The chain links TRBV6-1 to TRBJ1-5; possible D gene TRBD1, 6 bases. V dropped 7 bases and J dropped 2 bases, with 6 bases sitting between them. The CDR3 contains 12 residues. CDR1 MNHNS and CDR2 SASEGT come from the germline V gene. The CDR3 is CASNRGNQPQHF. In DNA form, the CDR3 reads TGTGCCAGCAACAGGGGCAATCAGCCCCAGCATTTT.

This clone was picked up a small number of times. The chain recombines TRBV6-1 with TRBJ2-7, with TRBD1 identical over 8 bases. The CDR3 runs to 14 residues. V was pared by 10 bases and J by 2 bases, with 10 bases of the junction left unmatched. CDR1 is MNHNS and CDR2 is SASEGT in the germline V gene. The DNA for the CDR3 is TGTGCCACCTGTCAAGGCAGGGGGCCCTACGAGCAGTACTTC. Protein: CATCQGRGPYEQYF.

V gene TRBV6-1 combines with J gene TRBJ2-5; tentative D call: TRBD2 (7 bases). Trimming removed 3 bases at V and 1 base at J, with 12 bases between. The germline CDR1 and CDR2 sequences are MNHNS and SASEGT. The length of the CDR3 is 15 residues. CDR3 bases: TGTGCCAGCAGTGAGGGCGGGGGCGCCCAAGAGACCCAGTACTTC. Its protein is CASSEGGGAQETQYF.

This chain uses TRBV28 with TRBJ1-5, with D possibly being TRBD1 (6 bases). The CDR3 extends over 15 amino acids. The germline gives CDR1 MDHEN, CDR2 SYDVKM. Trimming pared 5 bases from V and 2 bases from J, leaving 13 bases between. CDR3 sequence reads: CASSNRVGGNQPQHF. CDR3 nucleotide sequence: TGTGCCAGCAGTAACAGGGTAGGGGGCAATCAGCCCCAGCATTTT.

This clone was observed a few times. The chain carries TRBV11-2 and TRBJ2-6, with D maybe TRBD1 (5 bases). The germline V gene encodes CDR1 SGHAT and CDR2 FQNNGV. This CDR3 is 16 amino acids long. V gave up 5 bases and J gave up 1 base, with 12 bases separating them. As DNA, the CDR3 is TGTGCCAGCAGCGCCCGACAGACGTCTGGGGCCAACGTCCTGACTTTC. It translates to CASSARQTSGANVLTF.

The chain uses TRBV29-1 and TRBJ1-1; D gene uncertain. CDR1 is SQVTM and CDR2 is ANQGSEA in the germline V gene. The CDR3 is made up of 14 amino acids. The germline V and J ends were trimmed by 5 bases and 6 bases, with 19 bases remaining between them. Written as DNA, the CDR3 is TGCAGCGTTCCACCCGGAGCCGACCGGGCTGAAGCTTTCTTT. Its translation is CSVPPGADRAEAFF.

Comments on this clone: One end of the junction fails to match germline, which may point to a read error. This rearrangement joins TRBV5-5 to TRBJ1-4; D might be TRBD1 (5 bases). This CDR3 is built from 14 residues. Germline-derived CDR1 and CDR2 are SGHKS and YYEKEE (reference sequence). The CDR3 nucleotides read TGTGCCAGCAGCTTTGCAGGGACTAAAGAAAAACTGTTTTTT. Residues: CASSFAGTKEKLFF. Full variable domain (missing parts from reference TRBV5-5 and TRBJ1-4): DAGVTQSPTHLIKTRGQQVTLRCSPISGHKSVSWYQQVLGQGPQFIFQYYEKEERGRGNFPDRFSARQFPNYSSELNVNALLLGDSALYLCASSFAGTKEKLFFGSGTQLSVL.

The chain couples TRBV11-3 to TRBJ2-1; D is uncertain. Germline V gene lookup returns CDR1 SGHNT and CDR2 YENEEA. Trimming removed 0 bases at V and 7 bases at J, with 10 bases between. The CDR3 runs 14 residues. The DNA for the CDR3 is TGTGCCAGCAGCTTAGATCCCGCGCGGAATGAGCAGTTCTTC. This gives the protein CASSLDPARNEQFF.

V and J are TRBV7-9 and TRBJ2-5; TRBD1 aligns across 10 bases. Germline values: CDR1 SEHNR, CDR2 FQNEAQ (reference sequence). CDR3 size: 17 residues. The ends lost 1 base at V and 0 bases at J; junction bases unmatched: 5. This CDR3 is CASSLVGTGEYQETQYF. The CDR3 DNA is TGTGCCAGCAGCTTAGTCGGGACAGGGGAATACCAAGAGACCCAGTACTTC.

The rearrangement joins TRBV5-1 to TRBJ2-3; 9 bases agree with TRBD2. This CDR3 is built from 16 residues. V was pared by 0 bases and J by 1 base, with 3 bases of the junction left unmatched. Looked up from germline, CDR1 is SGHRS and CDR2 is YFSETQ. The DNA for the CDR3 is TGCGCCAGCAGCTTGGTTCCTAGCGGGGGCACAGATACGCAGTATTTT. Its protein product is CASSLVPSGGTDTQYF.